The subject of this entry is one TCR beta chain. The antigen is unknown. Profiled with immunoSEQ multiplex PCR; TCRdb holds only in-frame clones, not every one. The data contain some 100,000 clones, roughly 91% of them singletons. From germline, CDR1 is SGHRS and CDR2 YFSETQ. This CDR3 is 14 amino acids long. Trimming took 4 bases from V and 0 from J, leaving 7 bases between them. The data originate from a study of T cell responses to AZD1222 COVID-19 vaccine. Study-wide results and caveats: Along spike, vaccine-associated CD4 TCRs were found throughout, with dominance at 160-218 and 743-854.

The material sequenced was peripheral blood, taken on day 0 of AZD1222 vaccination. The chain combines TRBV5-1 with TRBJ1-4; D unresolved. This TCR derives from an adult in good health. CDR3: CASSPVATNEKLFF. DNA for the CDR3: TGCGCCAGCAGCCCGGTAGCAACTAATGAAAAACTGTTTTTT.